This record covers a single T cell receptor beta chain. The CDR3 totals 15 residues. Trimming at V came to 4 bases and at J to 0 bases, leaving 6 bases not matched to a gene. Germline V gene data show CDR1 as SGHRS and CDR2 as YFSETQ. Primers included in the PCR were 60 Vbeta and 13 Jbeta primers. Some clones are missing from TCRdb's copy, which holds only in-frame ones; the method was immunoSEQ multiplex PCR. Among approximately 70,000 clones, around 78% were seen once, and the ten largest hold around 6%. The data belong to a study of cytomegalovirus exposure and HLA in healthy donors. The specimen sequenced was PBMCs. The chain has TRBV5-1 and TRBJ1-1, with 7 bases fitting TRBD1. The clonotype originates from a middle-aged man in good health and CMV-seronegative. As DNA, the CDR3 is TGCGCCAGCAGCCAGGGGACAGTTATGAACACTGAAGCTTTCTTT. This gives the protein CASSQGTVMNTEAFF.